The clone carrying this TCR beta chain was found once. The target antigen is unknown. Sequencing used immunoSEQ multiplex PCR; TCRdb keeps in-frame clones, though not all of them. The sample lists some 150,000 clones, about 90% occurring once. The sample comes from a study of T cell responses to AZD1222 COVID-19 vaccine. Study-level results: Elevations in Spike-specific TCR breadth and depth followed administration of two AZD1222 doses. There were mostly white British donors and more females than males, and clonal diversity was possibly underestimated. Baseline serology detected seropositivity in only 5 or 6 AZD1222 recipients.

V trimming: 6 bases; J trimming: 7 bases; junction bases outside the gene matches: 6. The CDR3 is made up of 13 amino acids. CDR1 and CDR2 (germline): MNHEY, SVGAGI. The sequence was obtained from an adult who received the MenACWY meningococcal vaccine as a control. J is TRBJ1-1 and V is TRBV6-5; 9 positions match TRBD1. The starting material was peripheral blood, obtained 28 days after the second dose of the MenACWY control vaccine. CDR3 DNA: TGTGCCAGCAGCACGGGACAGGGCAGTGAAGCTTTCTTT. Translated, it gives CASSTGQGSEAFF.